The clone carrying this T cell receptor (beta chain) was detected only a few times. Per the germline V gene, CDR1 is SGHRS and CDR2 is YFSETQ. This CDR3 region has 13 residues. Trimming took 0 bases from V and 6 from J, leaving 7 bases between them. Unique molecular identifiers were incorporated when the TCRbeta library was constructed. TCRdb re-analysed the PCR reads in MiXCR, keeping a single row per CDR3 protein. The sample records approximately 510,000 distinct CDR3 sequences, 18% being singletons. These data come from a study of T-cell reconstitution after alpha-beta-depleted transplantation in children.

Sequences were derived from PBMCs from the stem cell graft donor, sampled from the stem cell graft. The rearrangement links TRBV5-1 to TRBJ2-1; D unclear. The receptor was derived from a human donor who donated a stem cell graft to a child with acute lymphoblastic leukemia. The DNA of the CDR3 is TGCGCCAGCAGCTTGGAATCTCCCAATGAGCAGTTCTTC. The encoded protein is CASSLESPNEQFF. The whole variable domain, remainder taken from reference TRBV5-1 and TRBJ2-1, is KAGVTQTPRYLIKTRGQQVTLSCSPISGHRSVSWYQQTPGQGLQFLFEYFSETQRNKGNFPGRFSGRQFSNSRSEMNVSTLELGDSALYLCASSLESPNEQFFGPGTRLTVL.